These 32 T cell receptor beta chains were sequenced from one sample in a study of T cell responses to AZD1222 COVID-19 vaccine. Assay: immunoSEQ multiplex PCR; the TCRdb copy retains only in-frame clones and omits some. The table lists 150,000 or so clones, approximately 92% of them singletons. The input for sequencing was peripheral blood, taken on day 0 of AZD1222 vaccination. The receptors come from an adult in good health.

For the CDR3, the DNA is TGTGCCTGGACTAGCCGCGCAGATACGCAGTATTTT. Translating gives CAWTSRADTQYF. The V call is TRBV30, the J call TRBJ2-3; a possible D gene is TRBD2 (5 bases). The CDR3 contains 12 residues. Germline lookup yields CDR1 GTSNPN and CDR2 SVGIG (reference sequence). The V end was cut by 4 bases, the J end by 4 bases, with 9 bases between.

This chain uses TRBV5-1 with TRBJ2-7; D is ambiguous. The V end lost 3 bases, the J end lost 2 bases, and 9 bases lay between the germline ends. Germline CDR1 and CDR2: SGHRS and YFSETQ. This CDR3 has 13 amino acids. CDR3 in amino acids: CASSSIDTYEQYF. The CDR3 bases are TGCGCCAGCAGCTCGATCGATACCTACGAGCAGTACTTC.

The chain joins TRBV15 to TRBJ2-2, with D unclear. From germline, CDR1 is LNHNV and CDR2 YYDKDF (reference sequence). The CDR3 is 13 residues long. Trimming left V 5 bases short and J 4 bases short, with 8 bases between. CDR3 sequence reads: CATSEELTGELFF. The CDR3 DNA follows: TGTGCCACCAGCGAGGAGCTCACCGGGGAGCTGTTTTTT.

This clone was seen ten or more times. The CDR3 loop reads CASGPLGNTEAFF. The CDR3 DNA sequence: TGTGCCAGCGGCCCCCTGGGGAACACTGAAGCTTTCTTT. The chain uses TRBV2 and TRBJ1-1; D gene unclear. The length of the CDR3 is 13 residues. Trimming took 8 bases from V and 1 from J, leaving 11 bases between them. Germline assignment: CDR1 SNHLY and CDR2 FYNNEI.

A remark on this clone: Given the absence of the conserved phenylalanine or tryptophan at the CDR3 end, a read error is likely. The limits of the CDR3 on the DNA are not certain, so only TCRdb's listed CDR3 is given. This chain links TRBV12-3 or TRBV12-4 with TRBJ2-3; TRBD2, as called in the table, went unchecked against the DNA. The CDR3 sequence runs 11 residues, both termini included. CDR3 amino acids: CASSSKSRGTL.

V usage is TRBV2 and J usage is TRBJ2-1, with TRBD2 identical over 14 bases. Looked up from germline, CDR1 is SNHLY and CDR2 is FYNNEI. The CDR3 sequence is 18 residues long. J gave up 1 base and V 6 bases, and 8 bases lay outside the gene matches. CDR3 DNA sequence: TGTGCCAGCAGGGGACTAGCGGGAGTTTTTCTTTCCTACAATGAGCAGTTCTTC. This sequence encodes CASRGLAGVFLSYNEQFF. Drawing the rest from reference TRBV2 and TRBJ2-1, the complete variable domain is EPEVTQTPSHQVTQMGQEVILRCVPISNHLYFYWYRQILGQKVEFLVSFYNNEISEKSEIFDDQFSVERPDGSNFTLKIRSTKLEDSAMYFCASRGLAGVFLSYNEQFFGPGTRLTVL.

The CDR3 nucleotides are TGTGCCAGCAGCTTAGCACGGGGAGAGAGGGGCTCTGGAAACACCATATATTTT. It codes for CASSLARGERGSGNTIYF. The chain couples TRBV7-8 to TRBJ1-3, with D maybe TRBD1 (5 bases). The germline CDR1 and CDR2 sequences are SGHVS and FQNEAQ. CDR3 length equals 18 residues. Trimming took 0 bases from V and 0 from J, leaving 15 bases between them.

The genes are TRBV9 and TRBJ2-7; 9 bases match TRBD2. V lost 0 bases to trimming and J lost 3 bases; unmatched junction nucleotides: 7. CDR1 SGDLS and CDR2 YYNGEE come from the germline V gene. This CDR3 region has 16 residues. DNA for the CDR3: TGTGCCAGCAGCGTAGGGGTAGCGGGAGACGGCTACGAGCAGTACTTC. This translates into CASSVGVAGDGYEQYF.

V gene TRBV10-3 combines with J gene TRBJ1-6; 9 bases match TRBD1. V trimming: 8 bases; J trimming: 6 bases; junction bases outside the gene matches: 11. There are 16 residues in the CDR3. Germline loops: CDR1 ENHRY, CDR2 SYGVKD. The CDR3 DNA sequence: TGTGCCATCGGTACAGGACAGGGGATTTCTAATTCACCCCTCCACTTT. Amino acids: CAIGTGQGISNSPLHF.

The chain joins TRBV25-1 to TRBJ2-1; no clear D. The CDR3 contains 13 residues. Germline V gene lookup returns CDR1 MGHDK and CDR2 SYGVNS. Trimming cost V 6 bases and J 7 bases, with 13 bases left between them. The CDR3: CASSISQRNEQFF. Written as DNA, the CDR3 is TGTGCCAGCAGCATTTCCCAAAGGAATGAGCAGTTCTTC.

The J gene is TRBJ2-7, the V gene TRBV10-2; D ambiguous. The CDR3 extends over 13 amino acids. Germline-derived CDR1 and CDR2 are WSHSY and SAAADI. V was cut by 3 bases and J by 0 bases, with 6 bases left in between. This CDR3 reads CASSDIPSYEQYF. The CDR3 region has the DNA TGCGCCAGCAGTGACATACCCTCCTACGAGCAGTACTTC.

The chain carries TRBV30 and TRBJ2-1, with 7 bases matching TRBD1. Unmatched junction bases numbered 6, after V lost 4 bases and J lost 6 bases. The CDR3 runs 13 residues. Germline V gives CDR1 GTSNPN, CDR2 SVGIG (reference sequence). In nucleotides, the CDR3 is TGTGCCTGGATGAACGCAGGGGGCAATGAGCAGTTCTTC. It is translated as CAWMNAGGNEQFF.

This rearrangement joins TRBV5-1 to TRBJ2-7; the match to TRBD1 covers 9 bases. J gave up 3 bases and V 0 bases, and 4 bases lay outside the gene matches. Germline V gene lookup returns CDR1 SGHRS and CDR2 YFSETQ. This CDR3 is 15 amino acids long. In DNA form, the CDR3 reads TGCGCCAGCAGCTTGGAGGGACAGGGACTCTACGAGCAGTACTTC. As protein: CASSLEGQGLYEQYF. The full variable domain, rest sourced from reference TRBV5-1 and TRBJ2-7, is KAGVTQTPRYLIKTRGQQVTLSCSPISGHRSVSWYQQTPGQGLQFLFEYFSETQRNKGNFPGRFSGRQFSNSRSEMNVSTLELGDSALYLCASSLEGQGLYEQYFGPGTRLTVT.

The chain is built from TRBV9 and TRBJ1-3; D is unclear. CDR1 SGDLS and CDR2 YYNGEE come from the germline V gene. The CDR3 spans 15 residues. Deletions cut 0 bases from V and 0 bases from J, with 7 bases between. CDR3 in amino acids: CASSVGGISGNTIYF. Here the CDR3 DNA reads TGTGCCAGCAGCGTAGGCGGTATCTCTGGAAACACCATATATTTT.

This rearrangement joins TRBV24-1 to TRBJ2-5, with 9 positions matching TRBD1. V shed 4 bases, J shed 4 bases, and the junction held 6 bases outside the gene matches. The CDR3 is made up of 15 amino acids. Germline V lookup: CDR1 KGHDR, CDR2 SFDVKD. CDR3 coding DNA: TGTGCCACCAGTGAAGGACAGGGGTGGGGAGAGACCCAGTACTTC. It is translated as CATSEGQGWGETQYF.

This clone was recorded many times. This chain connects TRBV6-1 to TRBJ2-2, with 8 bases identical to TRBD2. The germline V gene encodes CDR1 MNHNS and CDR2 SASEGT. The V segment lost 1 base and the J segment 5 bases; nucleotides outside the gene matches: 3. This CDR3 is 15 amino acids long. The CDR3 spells CASSEGSGETGELFF. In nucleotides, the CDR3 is TGTGCCAGCAGTGAAGGTAGCGGGGAAACCGGGGAGCTGTTTTTT.

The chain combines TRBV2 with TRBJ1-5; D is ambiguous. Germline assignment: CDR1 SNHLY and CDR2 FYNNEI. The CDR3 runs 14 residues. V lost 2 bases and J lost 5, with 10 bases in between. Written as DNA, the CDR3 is TGTGCCAGCAGTGAAAATCAAGCACATCAGCCCCAGCATTTT. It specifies CASSENQAHQPQHF.

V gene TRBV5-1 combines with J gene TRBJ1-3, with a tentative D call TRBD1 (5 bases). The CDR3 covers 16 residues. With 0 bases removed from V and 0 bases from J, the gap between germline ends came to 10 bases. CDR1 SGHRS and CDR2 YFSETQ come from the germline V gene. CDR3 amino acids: CASSLEGQISGNTIYF. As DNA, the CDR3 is TGCGCCAGCAGCTTGGAGGGGCAGATCTCTGGAAACACCATATATTTT.

The CDR3 DNA reads TGTGCCAGCAAAGTAAGCGGGAGGGCCGGTACGCAGTATTTT. Encoded protein: CASKVSGRAGTQYF. The genes are TRBV2 and TRBJ2-3, with 10 bases lining up with TRBD2. V gave up 7 bases and J gave up 8 bases; unmatched junction bases: 9. Germline V lookup: CDR1 SNHLY, CDR2 FYNNEI. This CDR3 comprises 14 residues.

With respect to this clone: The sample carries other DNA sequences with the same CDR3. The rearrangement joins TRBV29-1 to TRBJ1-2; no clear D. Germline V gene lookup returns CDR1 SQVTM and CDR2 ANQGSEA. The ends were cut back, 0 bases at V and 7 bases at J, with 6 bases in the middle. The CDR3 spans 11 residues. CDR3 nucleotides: TGCAGCGTTGAAGATAGGGTTGGCTACACCTTC. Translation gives CSVEDRVGYTF.

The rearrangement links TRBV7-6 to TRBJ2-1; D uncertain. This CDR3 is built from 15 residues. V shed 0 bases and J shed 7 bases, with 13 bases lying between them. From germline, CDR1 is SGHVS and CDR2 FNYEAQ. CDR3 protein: CASSLAGFSLNEQFF. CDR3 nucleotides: TGTGCCAGCAGCTTAGCAGGGTTCTCGTTAAATGAGCAGTTCTTC. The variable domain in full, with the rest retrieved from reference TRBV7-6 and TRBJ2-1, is GAGVSQSPRYKVTKRGQDVALRCDPISGHVSLYWYRQALGQGPEFLTYFNYEAQQDKSGLPNDRFSAERPEGSISTLTIQRTEQRDSAMYRCASSLAGFSLNEQFFGPGTRLTVL.

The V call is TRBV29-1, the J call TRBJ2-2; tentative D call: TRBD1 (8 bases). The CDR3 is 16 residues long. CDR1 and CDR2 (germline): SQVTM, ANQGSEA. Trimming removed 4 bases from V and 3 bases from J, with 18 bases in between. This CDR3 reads CSVVRTGTIHTGELFF. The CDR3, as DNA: TGCAGCGTTGTTAGGACAGGGACTATACACACCGGGGAGCTGTTTTTT.

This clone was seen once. The CDR3 region has the DNA TGTGCCAGCAGTTACGGTACAGGCGGCTATGGCTACACCTTC. Protein: CASSYGTGGYGYTF. V is TRBV6-5 and J is TRBJ1-2, with D tentatively TRBD1 (5 bases). The ends were cut back, 2 bases at V and 4 bases at J, with 11 bases in the middle. The germline V gene encodes CDR1 MNHEY and CDR2 SVGAGI. The CDR3 length is 14 residues.

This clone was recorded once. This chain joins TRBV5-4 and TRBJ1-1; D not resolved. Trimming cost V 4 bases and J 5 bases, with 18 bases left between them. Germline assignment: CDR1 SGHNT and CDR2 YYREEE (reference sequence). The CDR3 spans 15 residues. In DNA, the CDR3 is TGTGCCAGCAGCGTACCCGGGCGACCAAATACTGAAGCTTTCTTT. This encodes CASSVPGRPNTEAFF.

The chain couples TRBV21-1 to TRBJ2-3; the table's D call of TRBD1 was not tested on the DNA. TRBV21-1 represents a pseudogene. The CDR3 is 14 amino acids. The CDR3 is CASSRDRCADTQYF. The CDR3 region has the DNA TGTGCCAGCAGTAGGGACAGGTGCGCAGATACGCAGTATTTT.

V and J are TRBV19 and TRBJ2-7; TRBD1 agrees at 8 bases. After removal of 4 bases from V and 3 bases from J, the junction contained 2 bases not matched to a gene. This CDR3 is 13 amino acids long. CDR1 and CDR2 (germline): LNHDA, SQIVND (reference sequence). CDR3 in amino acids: CASSSGQGYEQYF. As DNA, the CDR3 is TGTGCCAGTAGTAGTGGACAGGGCTACGAGCAGTACTTC.

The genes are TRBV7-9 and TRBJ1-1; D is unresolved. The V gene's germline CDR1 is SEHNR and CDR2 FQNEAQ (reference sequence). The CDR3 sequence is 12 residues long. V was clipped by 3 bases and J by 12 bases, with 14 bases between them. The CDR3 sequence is CASSLENTGSFF. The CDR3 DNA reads TGTGCCAGCAGCTTGGAGAACACTGGATCTTTCTTT.

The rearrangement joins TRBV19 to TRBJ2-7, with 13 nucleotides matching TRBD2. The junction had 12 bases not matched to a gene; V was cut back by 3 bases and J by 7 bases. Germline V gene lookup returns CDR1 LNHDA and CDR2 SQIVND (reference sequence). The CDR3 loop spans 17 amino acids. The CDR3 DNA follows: TGTGCCAGTAGTATCACTTCGGGACTAGCGGGACGGGGGGAGCAGTACTTC. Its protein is CASSITSGLAGRGEQYF.

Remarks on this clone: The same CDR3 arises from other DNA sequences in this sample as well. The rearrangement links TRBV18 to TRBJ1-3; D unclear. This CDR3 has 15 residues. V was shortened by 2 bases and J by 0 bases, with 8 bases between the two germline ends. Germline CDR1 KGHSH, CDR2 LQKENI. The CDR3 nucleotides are TGTGCCAGCTCACCAGGGTTAAACTCTGGAAACACCATATATTTT. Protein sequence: CASSPGLNSGNTIYF.

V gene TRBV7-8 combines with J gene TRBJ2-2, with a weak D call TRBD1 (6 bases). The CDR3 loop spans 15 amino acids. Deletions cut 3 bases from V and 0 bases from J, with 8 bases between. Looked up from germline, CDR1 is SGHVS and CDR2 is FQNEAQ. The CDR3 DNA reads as TGTGCCAGCAGCTTGGACAGATCGAACACCGGGGAGCTGTTTTTT. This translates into CASSLDRSNTGELFF.

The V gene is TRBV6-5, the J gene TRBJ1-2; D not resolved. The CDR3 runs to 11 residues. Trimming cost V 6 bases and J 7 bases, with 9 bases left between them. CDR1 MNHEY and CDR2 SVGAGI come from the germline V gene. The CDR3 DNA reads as TGTGCCAGCAGAGACATAGCTGGCTACACCTTC. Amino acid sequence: CASRDIAGYTF.

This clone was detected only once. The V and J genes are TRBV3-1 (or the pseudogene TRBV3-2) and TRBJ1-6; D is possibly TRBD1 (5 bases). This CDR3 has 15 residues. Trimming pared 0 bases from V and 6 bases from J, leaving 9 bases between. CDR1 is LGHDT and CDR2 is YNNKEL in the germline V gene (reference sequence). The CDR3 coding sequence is TGTGCCAGCAGCCAAGAAAGACAGTTTAATTCACCCCTCCACTTT. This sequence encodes CASSQERQFNSPLHF.